This T cell receptor (beta chain) was observed in a study of post-analysis software for immune sequencing data. At the level of the study: Recorded subtypes: relapsing-remitting, secondary progressive, progressive-relapsing; some patients unannotated.

Germline V gene sequence: CDR1 SGHDT, CDR2 YYEEEE. This CDR3 contains 14 residues. With 3 bases clipped from V and 3 bases from J, the junction kept 3 bases outside the gene matches. This clonotype was detected only a few times. The antigen remains unidentified. Carried by the TCR beta cDNA libraries were unique molecular identifiers. The source material, about 0.85 to 11 million T cells, gave rise to about 460,000 cDNA molecules. TCRdb reanalysed the PCR reads using MiXCR and keeps one entry per CDR3 protein. The sample has fewer than 550,000 distinct CDR3 sequences; roughly 34% are singletons. General observations from the study: Batch-matched samples strongly co-clustered by F measure. In multiple sclerosis, normalized Chao1 diversity was significantly below that of controls. The study found TRBV5-6, TRBV5-1 and TRBV20-1 among several TRBV segments more frequent in patients than controls.

V usage is TRBV5-6 and J usage is TRBJ2-5; 9 positions agree with TRBD2. This clonotype was obtained from a girl aged 2 to 17 with multiple sclerosis. Sequenced sample: blood. This chain's CDR3 is CASSCPSGKETQYF. In DNA, the CDR3 is TGTGCCAGCAGCTGCCCTAGCGGGAAAGAGACCCAGTACTTC. The full variable domain, rest sourced from reference TRBV5-6 and TRBJ2-5, is DAGVTQSPTHLIKTRGQQVTLRCSPKSGHDTVSWYQQALGQGPQFIFQYYEEEERQRGNFPDRFSGHQFPNYSSELNVNALLLGDSALYLCASSCPSGKETQYFGPGTRLLVL.